The clone carrying this T cell receptor beta chain was seen just once. The data derive from a study of blood T cell repertoires in COVID-19. Study overall: Donors in the United States, Italy and Spain gave samples during acute or convalescent COVID-19. The cDNA or gDNA used as material had been derived from T cells, B-cell-depleted T cells, or PBMCs.

Original processing methods: How many nucleated cells were present was estimated from reference gene primer amplification. TCRdb's table, derived via immunoSEQ multiplex PCR, lists solely in-frame clones and lacks some. The V and J calls and clone size are taken from that table; D and trimming were inferred from the DNA. The sample includes about 260,000 clones, 84% seen only once; the top ten take under 5.5%. V lost 6 bases to trimming and J lost 7 bases; unmatched junction nucleotides: 5. CDR1 and CDR2 from the germline V gene are MNHEY and SVGAGI. The CDR3 is 14 residues long. Material: peripheral blood. This chain connects TRBV6-5 to TRBJ1-4; 10 nucleotides line up with TRBD1. The sequence was obtained from a man aged 55 to 70 with acute or convalescent COVID-19. The CDR3 nucleotides are TGTGCCAGCAGGACAGGGGGCGATGGTGAAAAACTGTTTTTT. Translated, it gives CASRTGGDGEKLFF.